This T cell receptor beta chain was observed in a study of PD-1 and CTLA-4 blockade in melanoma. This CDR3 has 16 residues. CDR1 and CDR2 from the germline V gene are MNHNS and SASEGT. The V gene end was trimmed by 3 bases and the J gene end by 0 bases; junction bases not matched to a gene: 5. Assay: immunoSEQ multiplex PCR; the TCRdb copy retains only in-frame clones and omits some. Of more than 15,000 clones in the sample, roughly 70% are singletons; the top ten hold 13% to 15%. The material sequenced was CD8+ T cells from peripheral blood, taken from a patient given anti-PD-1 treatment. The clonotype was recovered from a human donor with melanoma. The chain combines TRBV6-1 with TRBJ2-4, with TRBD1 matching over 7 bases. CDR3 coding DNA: TGTGCCAGCAGTGAGGGGACAGTCCTAGCCAAAAACATTCAGTACTTC. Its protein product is CASSEGTVLAKNIQYF.